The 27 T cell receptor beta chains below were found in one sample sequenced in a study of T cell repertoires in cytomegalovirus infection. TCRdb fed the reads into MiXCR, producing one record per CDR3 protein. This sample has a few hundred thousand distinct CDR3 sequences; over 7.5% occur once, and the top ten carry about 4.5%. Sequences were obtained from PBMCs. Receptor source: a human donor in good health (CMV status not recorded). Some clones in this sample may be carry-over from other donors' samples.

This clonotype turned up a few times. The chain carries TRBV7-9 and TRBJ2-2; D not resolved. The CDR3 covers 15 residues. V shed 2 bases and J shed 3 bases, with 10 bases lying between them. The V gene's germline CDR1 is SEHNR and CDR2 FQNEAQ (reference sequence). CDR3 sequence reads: CASSLRSGDTGELFF. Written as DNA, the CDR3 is TGTGCCAGCAGCTTAAGGTCCGGTGACACCGGGGAGCTGTTTTTT.

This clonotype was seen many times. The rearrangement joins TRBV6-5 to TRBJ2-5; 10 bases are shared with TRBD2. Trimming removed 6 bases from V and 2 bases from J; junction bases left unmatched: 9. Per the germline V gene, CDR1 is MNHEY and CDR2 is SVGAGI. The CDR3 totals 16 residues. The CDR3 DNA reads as TGTGCCAGCAGGTCCTATCTAGCGGGGGATCAAGAGACCCAGTACTTC. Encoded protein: CASRSYLAGDQETQYF.

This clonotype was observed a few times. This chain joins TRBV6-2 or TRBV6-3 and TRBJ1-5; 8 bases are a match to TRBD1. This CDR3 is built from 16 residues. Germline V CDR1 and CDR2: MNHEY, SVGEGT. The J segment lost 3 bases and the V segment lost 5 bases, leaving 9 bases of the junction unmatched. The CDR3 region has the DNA TGTGCCAGCAGTCCGGACAGGGTGGACTTCAATCAGCCCCAGCATTTT. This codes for CASSPDRVDFNQPQHF.

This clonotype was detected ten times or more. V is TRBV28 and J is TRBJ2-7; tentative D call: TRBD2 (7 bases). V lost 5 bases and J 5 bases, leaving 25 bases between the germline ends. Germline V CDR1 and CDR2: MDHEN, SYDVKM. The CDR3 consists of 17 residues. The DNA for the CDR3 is TGTGCCAGCAGTCGAGCCGGGCCCAGAGGGGGGGAGAACGAGCAGTACTTC. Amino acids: CASSRAGPRGGENEQYF. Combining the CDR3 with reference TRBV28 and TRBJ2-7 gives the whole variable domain DVKVTQSSRYLVKRTGEKVFLECVQDMDHENMFWYRQDPGLGLRLIYFSYDVKMKEKGDIPEGYSVSREKKERFSLILESASTNQTSMYLCASSRAGPRGGENEQYFGPGTRLTVT.

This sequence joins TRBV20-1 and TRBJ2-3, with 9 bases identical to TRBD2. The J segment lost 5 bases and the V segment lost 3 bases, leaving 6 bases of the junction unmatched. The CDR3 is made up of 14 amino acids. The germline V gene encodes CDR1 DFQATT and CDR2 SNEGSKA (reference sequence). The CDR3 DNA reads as TGCAGTGCTAGGGCGGGAGGGCCCCGAGATACGCAGTATTTT. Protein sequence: CSARAGGPRDTQYF.

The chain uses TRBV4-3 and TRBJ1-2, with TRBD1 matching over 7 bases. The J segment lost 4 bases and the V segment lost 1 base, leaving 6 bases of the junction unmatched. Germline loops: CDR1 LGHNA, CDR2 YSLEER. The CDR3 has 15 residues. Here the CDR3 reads CASSQVKGARYGYTF. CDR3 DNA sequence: TGCGCCAGCAGCCAAGTCAAGGGGGCCCGCTATGGCTACACCTTC.

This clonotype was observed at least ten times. In nucleotides, the CDR3 is TGTGCCAGCAGCCTCCAGGGGGCTGCGTACGAGCAGTACTTC. It specifies CASSLQGAAYEQYF. The chain joins TRBV7-2 to TRBJ2-7, with 8 bases fitting TRBD1. The V and J ends lost 5 bases and 4 bases, in that order; junction bases with no gene match: 7. The CDR3 contains 14 residues. CDR1 and CDR2 (germline): SGHTA, FQGNSA. The complete variable domain, with remaining parts taken from reference TRBV7-2 and TRBJ2-7, reads GAGVSQSPSNKVTEKGKDVELRCDPISGHTALYWYRQSLGQGLEFLIYFQGNSAPDKSGLPSDRFSAERTGGSVSTLTIQRTQQEDSAVYLCASSLQGAAYEQYFGPGTRLTVT.

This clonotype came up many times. Written as DNA, the CDR3 is TGTGCCAGCAGCCCAAAACTAGCGGGGGGAACCAATGAGCAGTTCTTC. Translating it yields CASSPKLAGGTNEQFF. The V and J genes are TRBV7-9 and TRBJ2-1, with 12 bases aligning to TRBD2. The CDR3 runs 16 residues. J lost 6 bases, V lost 5 bases, and 8 bases had no gene match. Germline V lookup: CDR1 SEHNR, CDR2 FQNEAQ (reference sequence). The full variable domain, with the rest looked up from reference TRBV7-9 and TRBJ2-1, is DTGVSQNPRHKITKRGQNVTFRCDPISEHNRLYWYRQTLGQGPEFLTYFQNEAQLEKSRLLSDRFSAERPKGSFSTLEIQRTEQGDSAMYLCASSPKLAGGTNEQFFGPGTRLTVL.

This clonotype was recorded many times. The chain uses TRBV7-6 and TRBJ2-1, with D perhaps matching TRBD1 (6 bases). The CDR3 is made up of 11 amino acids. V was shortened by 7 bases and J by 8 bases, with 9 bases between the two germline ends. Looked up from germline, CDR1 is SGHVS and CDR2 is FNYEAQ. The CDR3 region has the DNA TGTGCCAGCACCTCAGGGGATGAGCAGTTCTTC. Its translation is CASTSGDEQFF.

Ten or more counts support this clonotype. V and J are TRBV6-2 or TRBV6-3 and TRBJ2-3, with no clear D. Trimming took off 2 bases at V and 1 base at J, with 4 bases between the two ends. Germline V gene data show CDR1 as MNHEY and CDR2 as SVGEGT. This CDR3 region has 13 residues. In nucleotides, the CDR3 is TGTGCCAGCAGTTACGACGGCACAGATACGCAGTATTTT. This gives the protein CASSYDGTDTQYF.

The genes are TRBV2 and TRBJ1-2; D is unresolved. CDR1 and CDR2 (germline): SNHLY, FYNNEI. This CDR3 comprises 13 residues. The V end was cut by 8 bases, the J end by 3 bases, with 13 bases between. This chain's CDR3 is CASDGGNDYGYTF. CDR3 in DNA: TGTGCCAGCGATGGAGGGAACGACTATGGCTACACCTTC. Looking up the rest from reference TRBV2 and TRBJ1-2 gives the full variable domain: EPEVTQTPSHQVTQMGQEVILRCVPISNHLYFYWYRQILGQKVEFLVSFYNNEISEKSEIFDDQFSVERPDGSNFTLKIRSTKLEDSAMYFCASDGGNDYGYTFGSGTRLTVV.

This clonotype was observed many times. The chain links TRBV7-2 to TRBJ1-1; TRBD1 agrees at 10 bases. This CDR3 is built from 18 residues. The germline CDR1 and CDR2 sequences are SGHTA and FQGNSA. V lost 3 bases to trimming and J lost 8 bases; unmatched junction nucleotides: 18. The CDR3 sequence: CASSFPGDRGNRKLEAFF. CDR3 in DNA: TGTGCCAGCAGCTTCCCCGGGGACAGGGGTAATAGGAAATTGGAAGCTTTCTTT.

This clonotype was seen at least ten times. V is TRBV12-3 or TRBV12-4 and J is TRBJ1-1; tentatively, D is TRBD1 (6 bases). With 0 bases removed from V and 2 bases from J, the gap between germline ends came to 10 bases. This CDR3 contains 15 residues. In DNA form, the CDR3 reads TGTGCCAGCAGTTTAGCGGGACACGATAACACTGAAGCTTTCTTT. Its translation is CASSLAGHDNTEAFF.

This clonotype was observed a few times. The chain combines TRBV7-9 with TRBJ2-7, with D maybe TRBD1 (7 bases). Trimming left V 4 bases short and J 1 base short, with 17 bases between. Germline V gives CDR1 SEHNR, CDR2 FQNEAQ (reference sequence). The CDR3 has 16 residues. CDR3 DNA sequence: TGTGCCAGCAGCTCGTGGGGGCGGGACAGTTCCTACGAGCAGTACTTC. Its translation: CASSSWGRDSSYEQYF.

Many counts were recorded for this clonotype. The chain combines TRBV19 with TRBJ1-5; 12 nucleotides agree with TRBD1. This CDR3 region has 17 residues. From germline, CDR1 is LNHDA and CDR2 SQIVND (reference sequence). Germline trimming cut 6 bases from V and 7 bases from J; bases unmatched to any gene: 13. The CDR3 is CASRLVLGTGGRQPQHF. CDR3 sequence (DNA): TGTGCCAGTAGATTGGTCCTAGGGACAGGGGGCCGCCAGCCCCAGCATTTT. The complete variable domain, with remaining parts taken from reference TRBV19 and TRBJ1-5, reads DGGITQSPKYLFRKEGQNVTLSCEQNLNHDAMYWYRQDPGQGLRLIYYSQIVNDFQKGDIAEGYSVSREKKESFPLTVTSAQKNPTAFYLCASRLVLGTGGRQPQHFGDGTRLSIL.

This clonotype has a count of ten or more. The CDR3 sequence: CAAGLANEQFF. DNA for the CDR3: TGTGCCGCGGGACTAGCTAATGAGCAGTTCTTC. The chain joins TRBV10-3 to TRBJ2-1; 9 bases align to TRBD2. V trimming: 11 bases; J trimming: 7 bases; junction bases outside the gene matches: 3. In germline, CDR1 is ENHRY, CDR2 SYGVKD. CDR3 size: 11 residues.

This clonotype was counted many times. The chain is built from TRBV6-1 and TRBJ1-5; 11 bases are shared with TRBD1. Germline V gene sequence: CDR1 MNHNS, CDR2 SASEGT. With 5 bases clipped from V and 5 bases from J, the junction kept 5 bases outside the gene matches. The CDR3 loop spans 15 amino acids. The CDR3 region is CASSWTGGQDQPQHF. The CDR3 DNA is TGTGCCAGCAGTTGGACAGGGGGCCAGGATCAGCCCCAGCATTTT.

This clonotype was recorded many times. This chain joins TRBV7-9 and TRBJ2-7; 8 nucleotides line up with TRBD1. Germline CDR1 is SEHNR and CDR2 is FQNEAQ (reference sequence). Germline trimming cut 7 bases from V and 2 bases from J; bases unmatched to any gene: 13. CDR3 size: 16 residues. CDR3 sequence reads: CASNPGQALNPYEQYF. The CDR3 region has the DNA TGTGCCAGCAACCCGGGACAGGCGTTAAATCCCTACGAGCAGTACTTC.

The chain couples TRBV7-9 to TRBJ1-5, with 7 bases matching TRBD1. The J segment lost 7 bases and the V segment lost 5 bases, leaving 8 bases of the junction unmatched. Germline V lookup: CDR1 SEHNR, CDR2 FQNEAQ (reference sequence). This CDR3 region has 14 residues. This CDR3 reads CASSEAGGLQPQHF. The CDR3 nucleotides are TGTGCCAGCAGCGAAGCAGGGGGTTTGCAGCCCCAGCATTTT. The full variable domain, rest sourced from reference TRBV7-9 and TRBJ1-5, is DTGVSQNPRHKITKRGQNVTFRCDPISEHNRLYWYRQTLGQGPEFLTYFQNEAQLEKSRLLSDRFSAERPKGSFSTLEIQRTEQGDSAMYLCASSEAGGLQPQHFGDGTRLSIL.

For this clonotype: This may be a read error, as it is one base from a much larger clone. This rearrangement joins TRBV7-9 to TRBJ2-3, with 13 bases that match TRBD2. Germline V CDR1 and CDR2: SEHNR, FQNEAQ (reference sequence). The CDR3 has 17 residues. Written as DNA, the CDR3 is TGTACCAGCAGCCCCTGGACTAGCGGGAGTGGGTCAGATACGCAGTATTTT. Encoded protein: CTSSPWTSGSGSDTQYF.

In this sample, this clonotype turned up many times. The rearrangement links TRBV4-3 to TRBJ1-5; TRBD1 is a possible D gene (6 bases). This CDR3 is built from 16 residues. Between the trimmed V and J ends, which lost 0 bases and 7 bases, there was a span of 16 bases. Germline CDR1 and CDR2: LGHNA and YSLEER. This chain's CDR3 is CASSQETPGRGQPQHF. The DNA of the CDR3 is TGCGCCAGCAGCCAAGAAACCCCCGGGAGGGGGCAGCCCCAGCATTTT.

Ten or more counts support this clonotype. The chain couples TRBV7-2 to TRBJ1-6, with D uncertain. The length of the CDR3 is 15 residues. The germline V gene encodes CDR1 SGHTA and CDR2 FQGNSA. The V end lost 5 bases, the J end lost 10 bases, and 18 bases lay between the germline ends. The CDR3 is CASSPPRGSGSPLHF. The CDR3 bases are TGTGCCAGCAGCCCTCCGAGAGGGTCTGGGTCACCCCTCCACTTT. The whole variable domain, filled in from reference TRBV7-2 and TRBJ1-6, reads GAGVSQSPSNKVTEKGKDVELRCDPISGHTALYWYRQSLGQGLEFLIYFQGNSAPDKSGLPSDRFSAERTGGSVSTLTIQRTQQEDSAVYLCASSPPRGSGSPLHFGNGTRLTVT.

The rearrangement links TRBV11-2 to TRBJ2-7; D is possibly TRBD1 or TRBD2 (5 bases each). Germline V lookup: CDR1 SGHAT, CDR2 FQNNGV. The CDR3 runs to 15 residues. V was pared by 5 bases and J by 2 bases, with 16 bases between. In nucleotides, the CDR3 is TGTGCCAGCAGCGCGATCGGGACGACTACCTACGAGCAGTACTTC. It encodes CASSAIGTTTYEQYF.

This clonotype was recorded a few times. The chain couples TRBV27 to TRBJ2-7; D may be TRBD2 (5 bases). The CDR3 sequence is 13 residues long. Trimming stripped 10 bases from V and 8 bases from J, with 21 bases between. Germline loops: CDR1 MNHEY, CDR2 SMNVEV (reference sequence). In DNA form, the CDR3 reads TGTGCCACCGCACCCACATTAGCGCTTAAGCAGTACTTC. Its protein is CATAPTLALKQYF.

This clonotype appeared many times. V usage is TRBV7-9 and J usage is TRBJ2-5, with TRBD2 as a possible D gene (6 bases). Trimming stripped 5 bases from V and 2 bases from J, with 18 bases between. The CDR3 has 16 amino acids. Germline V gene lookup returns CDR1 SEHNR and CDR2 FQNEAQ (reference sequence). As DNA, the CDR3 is TGTGCCAGCAGCCGGACCCCGAGGACTACTCAAGAGACCCAGTACTTC. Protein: CASSRTPRTTQETQYF. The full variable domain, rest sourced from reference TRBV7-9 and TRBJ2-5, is DTGVSQNPRHKITKRGQNVTFRCDPISEHNRLYWYRQTLGQGPEFLTYFQNEAQLEKSRLLSDRFSAERPKGSFSTLEIQRTEQGDSAMYLCASSRTPRTTQETQYFGPGTRLLVL.

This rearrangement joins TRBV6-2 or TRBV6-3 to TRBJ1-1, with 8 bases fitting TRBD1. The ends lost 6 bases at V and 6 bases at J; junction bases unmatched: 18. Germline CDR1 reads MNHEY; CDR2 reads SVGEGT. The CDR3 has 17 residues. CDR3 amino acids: CASRHRPGTRDRSEAFF. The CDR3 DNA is TGTGCCAGCAGACACCGACCGGGGACACGGGACAGGTCTGAAGCTTTCTTT.

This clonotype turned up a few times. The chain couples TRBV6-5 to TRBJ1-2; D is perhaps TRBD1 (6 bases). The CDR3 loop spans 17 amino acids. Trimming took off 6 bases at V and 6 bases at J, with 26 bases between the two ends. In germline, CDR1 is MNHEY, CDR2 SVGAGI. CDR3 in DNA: TGTGCCAGCAGAACGGAGGGCCGGGGGCCCCTTCGCGATGGCTACACCTTC. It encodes CASRTEGRGPLRDGYTF.